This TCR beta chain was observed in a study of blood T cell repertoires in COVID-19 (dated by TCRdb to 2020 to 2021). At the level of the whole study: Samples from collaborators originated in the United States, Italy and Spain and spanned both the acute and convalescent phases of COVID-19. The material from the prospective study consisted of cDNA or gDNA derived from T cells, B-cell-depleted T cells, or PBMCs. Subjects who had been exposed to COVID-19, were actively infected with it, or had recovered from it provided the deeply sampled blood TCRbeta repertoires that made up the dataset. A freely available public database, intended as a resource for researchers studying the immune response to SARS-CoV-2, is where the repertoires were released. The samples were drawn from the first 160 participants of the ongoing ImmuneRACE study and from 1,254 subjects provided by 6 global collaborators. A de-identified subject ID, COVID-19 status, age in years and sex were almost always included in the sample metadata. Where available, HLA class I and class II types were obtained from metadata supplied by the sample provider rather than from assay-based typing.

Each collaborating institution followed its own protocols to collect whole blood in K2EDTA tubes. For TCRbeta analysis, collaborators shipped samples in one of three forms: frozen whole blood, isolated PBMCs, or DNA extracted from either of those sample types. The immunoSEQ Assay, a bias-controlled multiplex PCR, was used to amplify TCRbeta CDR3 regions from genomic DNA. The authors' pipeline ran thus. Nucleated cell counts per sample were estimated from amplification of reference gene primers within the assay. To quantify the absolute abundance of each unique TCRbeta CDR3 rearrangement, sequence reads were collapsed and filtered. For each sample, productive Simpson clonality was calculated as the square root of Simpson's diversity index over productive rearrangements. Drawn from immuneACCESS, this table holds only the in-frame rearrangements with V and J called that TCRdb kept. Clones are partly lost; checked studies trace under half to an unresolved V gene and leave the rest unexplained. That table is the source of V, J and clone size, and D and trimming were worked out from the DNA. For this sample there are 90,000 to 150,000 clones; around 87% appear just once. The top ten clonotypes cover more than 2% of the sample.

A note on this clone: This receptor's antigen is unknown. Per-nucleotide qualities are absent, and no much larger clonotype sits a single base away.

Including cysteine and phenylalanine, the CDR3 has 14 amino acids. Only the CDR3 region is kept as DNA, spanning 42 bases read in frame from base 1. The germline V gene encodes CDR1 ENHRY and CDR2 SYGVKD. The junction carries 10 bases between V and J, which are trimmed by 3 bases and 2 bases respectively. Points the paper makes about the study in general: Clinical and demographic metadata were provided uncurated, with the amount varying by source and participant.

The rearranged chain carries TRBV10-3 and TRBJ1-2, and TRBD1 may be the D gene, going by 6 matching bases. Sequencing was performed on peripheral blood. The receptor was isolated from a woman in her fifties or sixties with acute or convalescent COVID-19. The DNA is TGTGCCATCAGTGACCCGAGGGGGAACTATGGCTACACCTTC. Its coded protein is CAISDPRGNYGYTF.